This T cell receptor (beta chain) was captured in a study of response to subunit inactivated influenza vaccine. V lost 7 bases to trimming and J lost 6 bases, with 11 bases between them. This CDR3 comprises 12 residues. TCRdb called the RT-PCR reads again in MiXCR, with one record for every CDR3 protein. The sample lists 450,000 to 700,000 distinct CDR3 sequences; around 13% were seen once. Only a few counts were recorded for this clonotype. Its specificity is not known. General observations from the study: The authors suggested that every seasonal influenza vaccination recruits few new T cells.

The chain recombines TRBV12-3 or TRBV12-4 with TRBJ2-3, with unresolved D. This TCR came from a man aged 45-60 years who received an inactivated influenza vaccine. This specimen consisted of PBMCs from blood, obtained 11 to 12 days after vaccination. Here the CDR3 DNA reads TGTGCCAGCACACCCGCCTTGGATACGCAGTATTTT. Translating it yields CASTPALDTQYF.